This TCR beta chain appears in the sequencing data of a study of cytomegalovirus exposure and HLA in healthy donors. The CDR3 runs to 14 residues. Trimming stripped 1 base from V and 2 bases from J, with 9 bases between. Germline V lookup: CDR1 KGHSH, CDR2 LQKENI. A remark on this clone: Its antigen is still unknown.

Study-wide results and limits: Reports showed the classifier diagnosing cytomegalovirus status with high specificity and sensitivity.

Profiling relied on immunoSEQ multiplex PCR, and the TCRdb table lists in-frame clones only, not all of them. The sample has roughly 280,000 clones; approximately 86% are singletons. Sample: PBMCs. The source is a young woman in good health and CMV-seronegative. The genes are TRBV18 and TRBJ2-7; possible D gene TRBD1, 5 bases. CDR3: CASSPQTVPYEQYF. DNA of the CDR3: TGTGCCAGCTCACCACAGACAGTACCCTACGAGCAGTACTTC.